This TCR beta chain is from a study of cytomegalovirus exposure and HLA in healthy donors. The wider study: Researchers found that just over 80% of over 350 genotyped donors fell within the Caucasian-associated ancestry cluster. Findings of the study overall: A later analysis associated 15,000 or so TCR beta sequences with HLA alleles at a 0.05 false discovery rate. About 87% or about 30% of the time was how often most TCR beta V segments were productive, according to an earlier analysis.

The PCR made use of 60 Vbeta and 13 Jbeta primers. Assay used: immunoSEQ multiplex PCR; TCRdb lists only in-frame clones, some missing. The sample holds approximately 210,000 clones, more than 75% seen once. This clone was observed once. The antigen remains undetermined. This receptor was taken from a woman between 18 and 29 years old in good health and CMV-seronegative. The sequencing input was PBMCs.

The CDR3: CASSVATGFSYEQYF. CDR3 DNA sequence: TGTGCCAGCAGTGTTGCTACAGGATTCTCCTACGAGCAGTACTTC. The V and J genes are TRBV2 and TRBJ2-7, with a tentative D call TRBD1 (5 bases). The CDR3 is made up of 15 amino acids. Trimming left V 4 bases short and J 0 bases short, with 13 bases between. Germline V CDR1 and CDR2: SNHLY, FYNNEI.